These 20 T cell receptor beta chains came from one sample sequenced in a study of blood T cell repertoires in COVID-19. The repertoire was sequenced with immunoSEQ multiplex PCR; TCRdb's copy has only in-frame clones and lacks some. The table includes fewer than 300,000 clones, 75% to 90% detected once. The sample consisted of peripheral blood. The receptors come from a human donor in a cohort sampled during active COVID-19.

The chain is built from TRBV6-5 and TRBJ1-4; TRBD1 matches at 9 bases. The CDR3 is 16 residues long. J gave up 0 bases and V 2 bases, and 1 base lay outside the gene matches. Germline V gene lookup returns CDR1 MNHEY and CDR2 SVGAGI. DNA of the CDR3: TGTGCCAGCAGTTACGACAGGGGGGCAACTAATGAAAAACTGTTTTTT. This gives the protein CASSYDRGATNEKLFF.

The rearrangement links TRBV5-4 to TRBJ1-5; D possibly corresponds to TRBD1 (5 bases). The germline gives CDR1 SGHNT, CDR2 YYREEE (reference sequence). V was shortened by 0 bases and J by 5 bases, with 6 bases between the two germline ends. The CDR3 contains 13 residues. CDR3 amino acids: CASSLAGDQPQHF. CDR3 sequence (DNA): TGTGCCAGCAGCTTGGCGGGGGATCAGCCCCAGCATTTT.

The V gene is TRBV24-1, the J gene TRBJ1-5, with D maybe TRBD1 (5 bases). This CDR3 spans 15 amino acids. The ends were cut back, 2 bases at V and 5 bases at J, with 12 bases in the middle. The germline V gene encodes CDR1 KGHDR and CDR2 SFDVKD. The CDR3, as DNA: TGTGCCACCAGTGATTCCTCGGACACTTATCAGCCCCAGCATTTT. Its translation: CATSDSSDTYQPQHF.

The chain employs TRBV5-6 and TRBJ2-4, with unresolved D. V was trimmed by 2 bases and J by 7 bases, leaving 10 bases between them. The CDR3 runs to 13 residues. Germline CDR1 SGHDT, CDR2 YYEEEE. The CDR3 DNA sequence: TGTGCCAGCAGCTTCGGTTCAGCGAACATTCAGTACTTC. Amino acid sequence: CASSFGSANIQYF. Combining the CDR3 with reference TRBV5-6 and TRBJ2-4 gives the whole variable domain DAGVTQSPTHLIKTRGQQVTLRCSPKSGHDTVSWYQQALGQGPQFIFQYYEEEERQRGNFPDRFSGHQFPNYSSELNVNALLLGDSALYLCASSFGSANIQYFGAGTRLSVL.

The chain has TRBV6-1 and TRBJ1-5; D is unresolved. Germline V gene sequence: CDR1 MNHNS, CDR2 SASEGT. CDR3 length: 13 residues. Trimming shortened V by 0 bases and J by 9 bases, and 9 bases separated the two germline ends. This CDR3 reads CASSEAPRVPQHF. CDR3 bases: TGTGCCAGCAGTGAAGCGCCGAGAGTGCCCCAGCATTTT.

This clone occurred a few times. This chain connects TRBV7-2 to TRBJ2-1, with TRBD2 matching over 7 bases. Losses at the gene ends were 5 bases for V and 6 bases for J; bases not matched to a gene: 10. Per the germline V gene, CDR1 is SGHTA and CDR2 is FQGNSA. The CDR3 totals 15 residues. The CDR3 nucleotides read TGTGCCAGCAGCCCCCGGGACTACCTCAGCAATGAGCAGTTCTTC. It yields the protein CASSPRDYLSNEQFF.

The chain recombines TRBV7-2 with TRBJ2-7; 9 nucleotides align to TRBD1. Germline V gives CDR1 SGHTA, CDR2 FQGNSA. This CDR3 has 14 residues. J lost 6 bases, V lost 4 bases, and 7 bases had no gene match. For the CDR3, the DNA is TGTGCCAGCAGCTATGGGACAGGGAGCGGCGAGCAGTACTTC. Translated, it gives CASSYGTGSGEQYF.

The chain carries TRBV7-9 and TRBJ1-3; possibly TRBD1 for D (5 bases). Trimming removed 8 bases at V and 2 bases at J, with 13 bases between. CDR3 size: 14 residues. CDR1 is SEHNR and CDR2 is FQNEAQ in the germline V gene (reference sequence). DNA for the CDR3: TGTGCCAGCGGCCGGGGGATGGCTGGAAACACCATATATTTT. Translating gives CASGRGMAGNTIYF.

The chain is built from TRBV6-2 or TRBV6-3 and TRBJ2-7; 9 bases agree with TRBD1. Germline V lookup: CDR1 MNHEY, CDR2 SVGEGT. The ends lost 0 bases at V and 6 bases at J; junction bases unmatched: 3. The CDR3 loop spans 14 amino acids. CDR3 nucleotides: TGTGCCAGCAGTTACTCGGGACAGGGACGCGAGCAGTACTTC. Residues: CASSYSGQGREQYF.

This chain's CDR3 is CASSLEGTGTGLRNEQFF. CDR3 in DNA: TGTGCCAGCAGCTTAGAAGGGACAGGGACGGGGCTACGCAATGAGCAGTTCTTC. V usage is TRBV11-3 and J usage is TRBJ2-1; 9 positions agree with TRBD1. Germline loops: CDR1 SGHNT, CDR2 YENEEA. This CDR3 region has 18 residues. The J segment lost 6 bases and the V segment lost 0 bases, leaving 12 bases of the junction unmatched. Filled out from reference TRBV11-3 and TRBJ2-1, the complete variable domain reads EAGVVQSPRYKIIEKKQPVAFWCNPISGHNTLYWYLQNLGQGPELLIRYENEEAVDDSQLPKDRFSAERLKGVDSTLKIQPAELGDSAVYLCASSLEGTGTGLRNEQFFGPGTRLTVL.

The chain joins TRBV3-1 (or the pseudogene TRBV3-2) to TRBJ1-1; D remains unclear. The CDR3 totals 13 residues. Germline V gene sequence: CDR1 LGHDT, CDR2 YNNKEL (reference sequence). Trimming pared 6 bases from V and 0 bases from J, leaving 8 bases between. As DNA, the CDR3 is TGTGCCAGCAGTCTACAGATGAACACTGAAGCTTTCTTT. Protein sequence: CASSLQMNTEAFF.

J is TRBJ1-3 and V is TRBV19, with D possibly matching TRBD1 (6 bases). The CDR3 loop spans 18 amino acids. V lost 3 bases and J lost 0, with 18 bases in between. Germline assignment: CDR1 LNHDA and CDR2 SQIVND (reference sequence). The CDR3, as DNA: TGTGCCAGTAGTATGCCTCACTCCACAGGGTTCTCTGGAAACACCATATATTTT. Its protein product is CASSMPHSTGFSGNTIYF.

CDR3 sequence reads: CASSYSIQGIDTQYF. DNA of the CDR3: TGTGCCAGCAGTTACTCGATACAGGGCATAGATACGCAGTATTTT. The V gene is TRBV6-5, the J gene TRBJ2-3; D perhaps matches TRBD1 (6 bases). CDR1 is MNHEY, CDR2 SVGAGI, per germline. The CDR3 is 15 residues long. The ends were cut back, 0 bases at V and 5 bases at J, with 12 bases in the middle.

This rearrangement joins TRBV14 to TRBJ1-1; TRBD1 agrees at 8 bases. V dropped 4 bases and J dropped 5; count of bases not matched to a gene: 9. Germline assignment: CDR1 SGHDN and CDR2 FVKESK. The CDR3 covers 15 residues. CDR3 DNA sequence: TGTGCCAGCAGCCGTTTGGACAGGGTTGGTACTGAAGCTTTCTTT. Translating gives CASSRLDRVGTEAFF.

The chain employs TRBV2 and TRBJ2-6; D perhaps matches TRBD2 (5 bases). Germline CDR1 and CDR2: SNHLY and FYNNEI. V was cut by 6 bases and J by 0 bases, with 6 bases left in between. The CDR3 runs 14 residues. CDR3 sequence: CASRRGSGANVLTF. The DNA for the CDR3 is TGTGCCAGCAGACGGGGCTCTGGGGCCAACGTCCTGACTTTC.

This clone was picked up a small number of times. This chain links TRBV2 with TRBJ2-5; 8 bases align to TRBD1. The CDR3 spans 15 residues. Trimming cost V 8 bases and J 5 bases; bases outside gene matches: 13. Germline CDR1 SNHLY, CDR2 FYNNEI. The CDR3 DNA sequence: TGTGCCAGCCCCAACGACAGGGGCGCGCGCGAGACCCAGTACTTC. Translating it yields CASPNDRGARETQYF.

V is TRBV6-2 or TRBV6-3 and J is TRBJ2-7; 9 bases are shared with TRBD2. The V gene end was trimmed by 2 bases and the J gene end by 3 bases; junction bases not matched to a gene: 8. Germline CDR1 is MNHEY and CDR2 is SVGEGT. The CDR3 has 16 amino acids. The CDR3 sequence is CASSYPPGSGSYEQYF. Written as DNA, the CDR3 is TGTGCCAGCAGTTACCCACCTGGTAGCGGGAGCTACGAGCAGTACTTC.

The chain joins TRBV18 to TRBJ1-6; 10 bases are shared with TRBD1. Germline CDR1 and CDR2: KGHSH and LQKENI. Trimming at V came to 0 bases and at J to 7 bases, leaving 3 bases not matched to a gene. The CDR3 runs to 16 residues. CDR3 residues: CASSPPPGQGNSPLHF. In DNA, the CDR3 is TGTGCCAGCTCACCACCGCCGGGACAGGGGAATTCACCCCTCCACTTT.

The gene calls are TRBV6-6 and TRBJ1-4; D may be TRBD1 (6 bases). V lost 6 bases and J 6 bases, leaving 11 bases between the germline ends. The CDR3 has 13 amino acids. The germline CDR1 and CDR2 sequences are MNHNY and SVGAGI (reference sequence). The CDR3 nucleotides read TGTGCCAGCAGGCACAGGGTAGATGAAAAACTGTTTTTT. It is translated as CASRHRVDEKLFF.

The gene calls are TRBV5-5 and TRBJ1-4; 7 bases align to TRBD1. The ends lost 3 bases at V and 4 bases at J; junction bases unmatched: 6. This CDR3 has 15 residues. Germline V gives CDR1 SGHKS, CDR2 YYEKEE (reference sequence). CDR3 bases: TGTGCCAGCAGCTCAGGGGGATTCCATAATGAAAAACTGTTTTTT. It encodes CASSSGGFHNEKLFF. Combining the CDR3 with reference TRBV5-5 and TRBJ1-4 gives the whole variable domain DAGVTQSPTHLIKTRGQQVTLRCSPISGHKSVSWYQQVLGQGPQFIFQYYEKEERGRGNFPDRFSARQFPNYSSELNVNALLLGDSALYLCASSSGGFHNEKLFFGSGTQLSVL.